This T cell receptor (beta chain) was identified in a study of T cell responses to AZD1222 COVID-19 vaccine. General observations from the study: Reportedly, nearly half the spike-specific TCRs target unmutated variant regions. Donors were mostly white British, more females; clonal diversity possibly underestimated. CD4 TCRs covered the whole spike, strongest at regions 160-218 and 743-854.

Assay used: immunoSEQ multiplex PCR; TCRdb lists only in-frame clones, some missing. The table shows over 85,000 clones, with 85% to 95% occurring only once. As for this clone: Its specificity is unknown.

Pooled in the analysis were second doses at about 4 or about 12 weeks. The receptor's source is an adult who received the AZD1222 COVID-19 vaccine. Here the sequenced sample was peripheral blood, taken 28 days after the second AZD1222 dose.

The CDR3 sequence: CASSLVSTGGLDVADTQYF. In nucleotides, the CDR3 is TGTGCCAGCAGCTTAGTTTCGACAGGGGGCCTTGACGTTGCAGATACGCAGTATTTT. The chain is built from TRBV7-9 and TRBJ2-3, with 10 positions matching TRBD1. Germline loops: CDR1 SEHNR, CDR2 FQNEAQ (reference sequence). V shed 1 base, J shed 4 bases, and the junction held 14 bases outside the gene matches. The CDR3 consists of 19 residues.